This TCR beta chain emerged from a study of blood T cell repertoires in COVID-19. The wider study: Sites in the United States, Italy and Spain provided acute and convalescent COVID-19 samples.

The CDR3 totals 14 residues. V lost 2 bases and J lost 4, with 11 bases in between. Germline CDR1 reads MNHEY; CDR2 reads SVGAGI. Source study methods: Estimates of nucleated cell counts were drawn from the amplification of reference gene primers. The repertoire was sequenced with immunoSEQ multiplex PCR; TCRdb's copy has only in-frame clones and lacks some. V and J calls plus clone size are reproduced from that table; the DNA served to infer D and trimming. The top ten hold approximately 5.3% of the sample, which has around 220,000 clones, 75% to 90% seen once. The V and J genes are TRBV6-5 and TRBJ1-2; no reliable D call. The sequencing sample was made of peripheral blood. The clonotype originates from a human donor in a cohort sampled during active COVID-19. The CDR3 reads CASSYAEGTYGYTF. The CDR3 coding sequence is TGTGCCAGCAGTTACGCGGAGGGAACCTATGGCTACACCTTC.